The 3 T cell receptor beta chains below all came from one sample that was sequenced in a study of Ad26.COV2.S vaccination and SARS-CoV-2 variants. As for treatment: 15 to 20 received Ad26.COV2.S at low or high dose, single or two shots; 5 received placebo; per-sample allocation not given. It was on day 63 after the first vaccine or placebo injection that samples were taken. Here immunoSEQ multiplex PCR was the method, and the copy in TCRdb shows in-frame clones only, minus some. The repertoire includes about 470,000 clones, 90% of them detected once, and about 4.4% sits in the top ten. The sequencing here drew on peripheral blood, taken in a trial of Ad26.COV2.S vaccine versus placebo. The receptors shown here come from a person aged 18 to 59 who received the Ad26.COV2.S COVID-19 vaccine or a placebo.

Written as DNA, the CDR3 is TGTGCCAGCAGTTCCCCCCGTGTTAGCGGGAGCAATGAGCAGTTCTTC. Its translation: CASSSPRVSGSNEQFF. The V gene is TRBV6-2 or TRBV6-3, the J gene TRBJ2-1; TRBD2 aligns across 9 bases. Germline V gene data show CDR1 as MNHEY and CDR2 as SVGEGT. Trimming took 4 bases from V and 6 from J; bases not matched to a gene: 10. The CDR3 spans 16 residues.

This chain links TRBV15 with TRBJ2-7; a possible D gene is TRBD1 (6 bases). The CDR3 covers 13 residues. The V gene's germline CDR1 is LNHNV and CDR2 YYDKDF (reference sequence). Trimming took off 1 base at V and 4 bases at J, with 8 bases between the two ends. CDR3 nucleotides: TGTGCCACCAGCAGAGCTCAGGGGTACGAGCAGTACTTC. This sequence encodes CATSRAQGYEQYF.

The chain carries TRBV19 and TRBJ2-2, with D perhaps TRBD2 (5 bases). This CDR3 contains 15 residues. Germline CDR1 reads LNHDA; CDR2 reads SQIVND (reference sequence). Trimming removed 5 bases from V and 6 bases from J, with 16 bases in between. CDR3 region: CASSPPGGGAGELFF. The CDR3 DNA reads as TGTGCCAGTAGTCCCCCTGGAGGCGGTGCCGGGGAGCTGTTTTTT.